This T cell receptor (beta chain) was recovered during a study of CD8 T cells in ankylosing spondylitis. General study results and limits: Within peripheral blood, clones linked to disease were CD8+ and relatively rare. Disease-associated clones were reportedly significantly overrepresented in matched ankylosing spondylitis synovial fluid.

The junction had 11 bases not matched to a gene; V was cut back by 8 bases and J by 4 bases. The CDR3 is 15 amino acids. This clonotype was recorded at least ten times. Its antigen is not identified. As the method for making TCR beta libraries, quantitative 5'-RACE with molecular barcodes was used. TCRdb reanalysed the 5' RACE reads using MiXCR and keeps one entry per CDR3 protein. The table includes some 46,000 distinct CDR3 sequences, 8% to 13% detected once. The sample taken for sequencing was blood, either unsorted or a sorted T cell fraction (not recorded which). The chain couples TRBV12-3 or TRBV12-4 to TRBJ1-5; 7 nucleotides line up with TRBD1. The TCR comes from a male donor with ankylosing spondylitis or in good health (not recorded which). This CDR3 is CASGGGENRNQPQHF. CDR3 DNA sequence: TGTGCCAGCGGAGGGGGCGAAAATCGGAATCAGCCCCAGCATTTT.